The rows below give T cell receptor beta chains drawn from one sample of a study of identifying expanded T cells in peripheral blood. Generated by immunoSEQ multiplex PCR, the TCRdb table keeps only in-frame clones and is missing some. The table shows around 66,000 clones, with 70% to 90% occurring only once. Sequenced material: blood. These TCRs come from a person aged 18 to 70 in good health. The CDR3 runs from the conserved cysteine through the conserved F or W. A D gene is named only where the DNA matches it firmly. Size values are once, few and many counts, or a class for expanded clones, and some rows have none.

v_call	clone_size	d_call	j_call	cdr3_aa	cdr3_nt
TRBV28	-	TRBD1	TRBJ1-5	CASRWTGYNQPQHF	TGTGCCAGCAGATGGACAGGCTACAATCAGCCCCAGCATTTT
TRBV4-2	-	-	TRBJ1-2	CASSLQGTHGYTF	TGTGCCAGCAGCTTACAGGGAACCCATGGCTACACCTTC
TRBV5-1	once	-	TRBJ1-4	CASRMDSQKLFF	TGCGCCAGCAGGATGGACAGCCAAAAACTGTTTTTT
TRBV5-1	-	TRBD1	TRBJ2-5	CASSFRTGEETQYF	TGCGCCAGCAGCTTTCGGACAGGGGAAGAGACCCAGTACTTC
TRBV25-1	-	-	TRBJ1-3	CASSRGGGNTIYF	TGTGCCAGCAGTAGAGGCGGGGGAAACACCATATATTTT
TRBV5-4	-	-	TRBJ2-1	CASLCNEQFF	TGTGCCAGCCTGTGTAATGAGCAGTTCTTC
TRBV6-5	-	-	TRBJ2-3	CASSSRETVRQQTQYF	TGTGCCAGCAGTTCACGCGAGACAGTTCGACAGCAGACGCAGTATTTT
TRBV5-1	-	TRBD1	TRBJ1-2	CASTVSGTGGKTTNYGYTF	TGCGCCAGCACCGTTTCCGGGACAGGGGGCAAGACTACTAACTATGGCTACACCTTC
TRBV7-3	once	-	TRBJ2-2	CASSPKFGGGELFF	TGTGCCAGCAGCCCTAAATTCGGAGGCGGGGAGCTGTTTTTT
TRBV5-1	-	TRBD1	TRBJ1-1	CASRSRRQGSPEAFF	TGCGCCAGCAGGTCCAGGAGACAGGGCTCCCCTGAAGCTTTCTTT
TRBV5-8	-	-	TRBJ1-5	CASSSLRRNQPQHF	TGTGCCAGCAGCTCCCTCCGAAGGAATCAGCCCCAGCATTTT
TRBV5-1	-	-	TRBJ2-7	CASSLRGSYEQYF	TGCGCCAGCAGCTTAAGGGGGTCCTACGAGCAGTACTTC
TRBV27	-	TRBD1	TRBJ2-7	CASSLGQYYEQYF	TGTGCCAGCAGTTTGGGACAGTACTACGAGCAGTACTTC
TRBV7-2	-	-	TRBJ2-7	CASSPTLASSYEQYF	TGTGCCAGCAGCCCGACTTTAGCGTCCTCCTACGAGCAGTACTTC
TRBV5-4	-	TRBD2	TRBJ2-3	CASSPGVAGGADTQYF	TGTGCCAGCAGCCCGGGGGTAGCGGGAGGAGCAGATACGCAGTATTTT
TRBV7-2	-	TRBD1	TRBJ1-2	CASSLGTAQSYGYTF	TGTGCCAGCAGCTTGGGGACAGCTCAATCCTATGGCTACACCTTC
TRBV29-1	-	TRBD1	TRBJ2-7	CSAGQAGQGKEQYF	TGCAGCGCTGGACAGGCTGGACAGGGTAAAGAGCAGTACTTC
TRBV18	-	TRBD2	TRBJ2-2	CASSPVLADTGELFF	TGTGCCAGCTCACCAGTTCTAGCGGACACCGGGGAGCTGTTTTTT
TRBV5-6	-	TRBD1	TRBJ2-3	CASSLVAGGADTQYF	TGTGCCAGCAGCTTGGTGGCAGGGGGTGCAGATACGCAGTATTTT
TRBV19	-	TRBD1	TRBJ2-5	CASSMKQGATQYF	TGTGCCAGTAGTATGAAACAGGGGGCGACCCAGTACTTC
TRBV7-9	-	TRBD2	TRBJ2-2	CASSFLSGMNTGELFF	TGTGCCAGCAGCTTCCTTAGCGGGATGAACACCGGGGAGCTGTTTTTT
TRBV6-4	few	TRBD1	TRBJ1-5	CASSQDRGQPQHF	TGTGCCAGCAGTCAAGACAGGGGGCAACCCCAGCATTTT
TRBV6-4	-	TRBD2	TRBJ2-3	CASSLGLGPTDTQYF	TGTGCCAGCAGTCTTGGACTAGGTCCCACAGATACGCAGTATTTT
TRBV6-5	-	-	TRBJ2-4	CASSRGTKNIQYF	TGTGCCAGCAGTAGGGGAACCAAAAACATTCAGTACTTC
TRBV2	-	TRBD1	TRBJ2-7	CASSDGTGGRYEQYF	TGTGCCAGCAGTGACGGGACAGGGGGCAGGTACGAGCAGTACTTC
TRBV7-2	once	TRBD1	TRBJ1-2	CASSPDRVSGYTF	TGTGCCAGCAGCCCCGACAGGGTTTCTGGCTACACCTTC
TRBV19	-	-	TRBJ1-2	CASSTRENWHGYTF	TGTGCCAGTAGTACTCGGGAGAACTGGCATGGCTACACCTTC
TRBV19	-	TRBD1	TRBJ1-1	CASSDPGTGYTEAFF	TGTGCCAGTAGTGACCCCGGGACAGGGTATACTGAAGCTTTCTTT
TRBV5-1	-	-	TRBJ2-7	CASSLDSTSSYEQYF	TGCGCCAGCAGTTTAGACAGTACGAGCTCCTACGAGCAGTACTTC
TRBV7-9	-	-	TRBJ2-7	CASSSRLEQYF	TGTGCCAGCAGCTCCAGGTTGGAGCAGTACTTC
TRBV6-1	few	-	TRBJ1-2	CASGSQDSYGYTF	TGTGCCAGCGGGAGCCAAGATAGCTATGGCTACACCTTC
TRBV29-1	-	-	TRBJ2-7	CSVLAGAYEQYF	TGCAGCGTTCTGGCAGGGGCCTACGAGCAGTACTTC
TRBV28	-	TRBD1	TRBJ2-7	CASSPGDRLYEQYF	TGTGCCAGCAGTCCGGGGGACAGGCTCTACGAGCAGTACTTC
TRBV4-1	-	-	TRBJ1-1	CASSQEGGVKNTEAFF	TGCGCCAGCAGCCAAGAAGGGGGGGTCAAGAACACTGAAGCTTTCTTT
TRBV30	-	TRBD1	TRBJ1-2	CAWGTGRFYGYTF	TGTGCCTGGGGGACAGGGCGTTTCTATGGCTACACCTTC
TRBV4-2	-	-	TRBJ2-3	CASSQEEGTDTQYF	TGTGCCAGCAGCCAAGAAGAGGGCACAGATACGCAGTATTTT
TRBV28	-	TRBD1	TRBJ2-5	CASRFDRGEPQETQYF	TGTGCCAGCCGTTTCGACAGGGGGGAACCCCAAGAGACCCAGTACTTC
TRBV25-1	-	TRBD1	TRBJ1-3	CASSAPGTEDTIYF	TGTGCCAGCAGTGCGCCCGGGACAGAGGACACCATATATTTT
TRBV30	-	TRBD2	TRBJ2-3	CAWSLASGVDTQYF	TGTGCCTGGAGTCTTGCTAGCGGGGTAGATACGCAGTATTTT
TRBV28	-	-	TRBJ2-5	CASSFYGTGGAQETQYF	TGTGCCAGCAGTTTTTACGGCACAGGGGGGGCCCAGGAGACCCAGTACTTC
TRBV28	-	TRBD2	TRBJ2-7	CASSQAGLIYEQYF	TGTGCCAGCAGTCAAGCGGGACTCATCTACGAGCAGTACTTC
TRBV28	-	TRBD1	TRBJ2-1	CASSPGTGQVDEQFF	TGTGCCAGCAGTCCCGGGACAGGGCAAGTCGATGAGCAGTTCTTC
TRBV28	-	-	TRBJ1-2	CASSSPGENYGYTF	TGTGCCAGCAGTTCCCCAGGAGAAAACTATGGCTACACCTTC
TRBV29-1	-	-	TRBJ2-5	CSVRDGQETQYF	TGCAGCGTCAGGGACGGACAAGAGACCCAGTACTTC
TRBV5-4	once	-	TRBJ2-1	CANSRRGAGEQFF	TGTGCCAACTCGCGCCGAGGGGCGGGGGAGCAGTTCTTC
TRBV4-2	once	-	TRBJ2-7	CASSEGDGRVGYEQYF	TGTGCCAGCAGCGAAGGAGACGGGAGAGTCGGATACGAGCAGTACTTC
TRBV5-4	-	TRBD2	TRBJ2-3	CASSTSVTSTDTQYF	TGTGCCAGCAGCACTAGCGTGACCAGCACAGATACGCAGTATTTT
TRBV6-5	-	TRBD1	TRBJ2-2	CASSLTGTGDTGELFF	TGTGCCAGCAGTTTAACCGGGACAGGGGACACCGGGGAGCTGTTTTTT
TRBV6-1	few	-	TRBJ1-5	CASRHSNQPQHF	TGTGCCAGCCGACATAGCAATCAGCCCCAGCATTTT
TRBV2	once	TRBD2	TRBJ2-3	CASTELAGETDTQYF	TGTGCCAGCACCGAACTAGCGGGGGAGACAGATACGCAGTATTTT
TRBV30	-	-	TRBJ2-1	CAWRTGRGEQFF	TGTGCCTGGAGGACAGGGAGGGGTGAGCAGTTCTTC
TRBV7-9	-	-	TRBJ1-5	CASSLADNQPQHF	TGTGCCAGCAGCTTAGCCGACAATCAGCCCCAGCATTTT